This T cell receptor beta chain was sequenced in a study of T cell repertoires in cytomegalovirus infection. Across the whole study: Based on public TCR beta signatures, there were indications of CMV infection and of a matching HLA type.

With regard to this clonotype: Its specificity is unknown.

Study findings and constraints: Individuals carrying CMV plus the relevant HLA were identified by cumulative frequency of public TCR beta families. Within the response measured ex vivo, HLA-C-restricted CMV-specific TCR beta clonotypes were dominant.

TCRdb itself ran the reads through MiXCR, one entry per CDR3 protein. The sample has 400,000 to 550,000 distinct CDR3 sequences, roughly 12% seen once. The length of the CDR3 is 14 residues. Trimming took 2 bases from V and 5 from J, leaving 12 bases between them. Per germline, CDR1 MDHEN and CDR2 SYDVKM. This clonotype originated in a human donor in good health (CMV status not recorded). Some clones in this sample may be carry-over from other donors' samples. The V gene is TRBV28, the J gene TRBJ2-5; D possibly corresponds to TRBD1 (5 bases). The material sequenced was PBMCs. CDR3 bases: TGTGCCAGCAGTTTAGGATGGGGCCGGGAGACCCAGTACTTC. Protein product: CASSLGWGRETQYF.